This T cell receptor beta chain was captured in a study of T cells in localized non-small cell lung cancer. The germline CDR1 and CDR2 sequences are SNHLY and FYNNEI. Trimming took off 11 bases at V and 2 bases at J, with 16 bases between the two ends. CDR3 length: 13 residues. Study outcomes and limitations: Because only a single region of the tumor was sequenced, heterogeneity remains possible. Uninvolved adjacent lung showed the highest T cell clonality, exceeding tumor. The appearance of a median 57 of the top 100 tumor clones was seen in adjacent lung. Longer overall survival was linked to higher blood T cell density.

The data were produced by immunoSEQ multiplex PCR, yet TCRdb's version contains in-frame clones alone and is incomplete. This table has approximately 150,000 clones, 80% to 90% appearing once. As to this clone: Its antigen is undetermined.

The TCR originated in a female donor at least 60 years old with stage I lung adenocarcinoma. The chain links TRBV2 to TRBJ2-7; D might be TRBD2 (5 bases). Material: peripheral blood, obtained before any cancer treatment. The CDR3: CAGAATGTYEQYF. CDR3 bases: TGTGCCGGCGCGGCTACCGGGACCTACGAGCAGTACTTC.